This record concerns one T cell receptor (beta chain) sequence. The CDR3 runs to 12 residues. V shed 6 bases and J shed 6 bases, with 10 bases lying between them. Germline values: CDR1 MNHNS, CDR2 SASEGT. These data are taken from a study of beta chain features in type 1 diabetes. The study reverse transcribed the entire isolated RNA, so it sequenced expressed TCRB transcripts. TCRdb's copy holds only in-frame clones and misses some; the assay was immunoSEQ multiplex PCR. Of 110,000 to 150,000 clones in the sample, 9.7% were seen once. The chain uses TRBV6-1 and TRBJ2-3; weak D call: TRBD1 (6 bases). The clonotype comes from a woman in her forties in good health. The specimen was central memory CD4+ T cells from blood. The CDR3 DNA sequence: TGTGCCAGCAGCCCTACAGGGGATACGCAGTATTTT. Protein sequence: CASSPTGDTQYF.